One TCR beta chain is described in this entry. Its antigen is unknown. The data belong to a study of cytomegalovirus exposure and HLA in healthy donors. Study-wide findings and caveats: TCR beta V segments were, for the most part, productive about 87% or about 30% of the time in an earlier analysis. Cytomegalovirus association was assigned to approximately 160 TCR beta chains.

PCR amplification relied on 60 Vbeta primers (plus 13 Jbeta primers). Profiling relied on immunoSEQ multiplex PCR, and the TCRdb table lists in-frame clones only, not all of them. Here the sample spans 68,000 or so clones, roughly 78% being singletons. Germline CDR1 reads KGHSH; CDR2 reads LQKENI. With 6 bases removed from V and 6 bases from J, the gap between germline ends came to 15 bases. This CDR3 contains 14 residues. This rearrangement joins TRBV18 to TRBJ2-4; D perhaps matches TRBD1 (6 bases). The sequenced material came from PBMCs. The receptor was derived from a young woman in good health and CMV-seronegative. The CDR3 loop is CASSPARDINIQYF. The CDR3 DNA reads as TGTGCCAGCTCTCCAGCCAGGGACATAAACATTCAGTACTTC. The full variable domain, rest sourced from reference TRBV18 and TRBJ2-4, is NAGVMQNPRHLVRRRGQEARLRCSPMKGHSHVYWYRQLPEEGLKFMVYLQKENIIDESGMPKERFSAEFPKEGPSILRIQQVVRGDSAAYFCASSPARDINIQYFGAGTRLSVL.